Below, one TCR beta chain is given with its context. This entry belongs to a study of blood T cell repertoires in COVID-19. Across the study: Specimens from acute and convalescent COVID-19 originated in the United States, Italy and Spain.

The ends were cut back, 1 base at V and 0 bases at J, with 6 bases in the middle. Germline CDR1 is LGHDT and CDR2 is YNNKEL (reference sequence). The CDR3 extends over 14 amino acids. Under the authors' procedure: How many nucleated cells were present was estimated from reference gene primer amplification. The data were produced by immunoSEQ multiplex PCR, yet TCRdb's version contains in-frame clones alone and is incomplete. V and J calls plus clone size are reproduced from that table; the DNA served to infer D and trimming. The repertoire includes around 180,000 clones, about nine tenths of them detected once, and 20% to 25% sits in the top ten.

Sample: peripheral blood. The rearrangement joins TRBV3-1 (or the pseudogene TRBV3-2) to TRBJ2-5; unclear D gene. The clonotype originates from a man between 65 and 79 years old with active or convalescent COVID-19. The CDR3 DNA reads as TGTGCCAGCAGCCAAGGTGTCTACCAAGAGACCCAGTACTTC. Its translation: CASSQGVYQETQYF.